Following are 20 T cell receptor beta chains from one sample sequenced in a study of T cells in Graves' hyperthyroidism and ophthalmopathy. Researchers took RNA transcripts and amplified the TCR beta CDR3 regions from them. An initial round of RT-PCR targeting the TCR CDR3 relied on the HTBI primer set. MiXCR, applied by TCRdb to the multiplex PCR reads, yields one record per CDR3 protein. The sample holds about 610,000 distinct CDR3 sequences, about 15% seen once. Sequencing was performed on blood. The receptors here all came from a woman aged 40 to 50 with Graves' ophthalmopathy.

A note on this clonotype: At one end the junction does not follow the germline gene, possibly because of a read error. The genes are TRBV12-3 or TRBV12-4 and TRBJ1-2; no clear D gene. This CDR3 has 14 residues. CDR3 in amino acids: CASSLDGVNYGYAF. The DNA for the CDR3 is TGTGCCAGCAGTTTGGACGGAGTTAACTATGGCTACGCCTTC.

The gene calls are TRBV2 and TRBJ2-2, with D perhaps given as TRBD1 or TRBD2 (6 bases each). The V and J ends lost 5 bases and 7 bases respectively, with 20 bases between them. Germline V CDR1 and CDR2: SNHLY, FYNNEI. The CDR3 length is 16 residues. The CDR3 bases are TGTGCCAGCAGTCGGAGGGGCAGGGGATTCGGCGGGGAGCTGTTTTTT. Amino acids: CASSRRGRGFGGELFF.

This clonotype appeared many times. CDR3 amino acids: CASSYFGTPRTYEQYF. The CDR3 coding sequence is TGTGCCAGCAGTTATTTTGGGACCCCTAGAACCTACGAGCAGTACTTC. The chain employs TRBV6-5 and TRBJ2-7; D possibly matches TRBD1 or TRBD2 (5 bases each). Germline V lookup: CDR1 MNHEY, CDR2 SVGAGI. The CDR3 extends over 16 amino acids. Deletions cut 3 bases from V and 2 bases from J, with 17 bases between.

This clonotype has ten or more counts. The chain carries TRBV6-5 and TRBJ2-5, with a tentative D call TRBD1 (6 bases). Germline V gene sequence: CDR1 MNHEY, CDR2 SVGAGI. The CDR3 is 15 amino acids. Trimming pared 2 bases from V and 4 bases from J, leaving 14 bases between. CDR3 residues: CASSYGQGNGETQYF. CDR3 sequence (DNA): TGTGCCAGCAGTTACGGGCAGGGGAATGGAGAGACCCAGTACTTC.

This clonotype was counted ten times or more. This chain links TRBV12-3 or TRBV12-4 with TRBJ2-1, with TRBD2 matching over 9 bases. J gave up 9 bases and V 7 bases, and 10 bases lay outside the gene matches. This CDR3 is 14 amino acids long. CDR3 sequence: CASIAGLARSEQFF. In DNA form, the CDR3 reads TGTGCCAGCATCGCGGGACTAGCTAGGAGTGAGCAGTTCTTC.

The table lists this clonotype with many counts. The chain combines TRBV6-1 with TRBJ2-2; 11 bases are a match to TRBD1. Germline CDR1 is MNHNS and CDR2 is SASEGT. This CDR3 region has 14 residues. Losses at the gene ends were 7 bases for V and 4 bases for J; bases not matched to a gene: 2. CDR3 region: CASKGQGVTGELFF. The CDR3 coding sequence is TGTGCCAGCAAGGGACAGGGGGTCACCGGGGAGCTGTTTTTT.

This clonotype was seen ten or more times. The chain carries TRBV24-1 and TRBJ2-5; D is undetermined. Per germline, CDR1 KGHDR and CDR2 SFDVKD. The ends were cut back, 4 bases at V and 2 bases at J, with 7 bases in the middle. The CDR3 is made up of 13 amino acids. DNA for the CDR3: TGTGCCACCAGTGACGGAAGACAAGAGACCCAGTACTTC. Translating gives CATSDGRQETQYF.

This clonotype was recorded many times. This chain joins TRBV6-2 or TRBV6-3 and TRBJ2-2, with 9 bases that match TRBD2. Germline values: CDR1 MNHEY, CDR2 SVGEGT. After removal of 5 bases from V and 5 bases from J, the junction contained 9 bases not matched to a gene. The CDR3 is 16 amino acids. The CDR3 loop is CASSVISGSRTGELFF. DNA for the CDR3: TGTGCCAGCAGTGTAATTAGCGGGAGTCGGACCGGGGAGCTGTTTTTT.

This clonotype was observed many times. V and J are TRBV28 and TRBJ2-2, with 8 bases aligning to TRBD2. V shed 6 bases and J 1 base; nucleotides not matched to a gene: 10. CDR1 is MDHEN, CDR2 SYDVKM, per germline. This CDR3 has 17 amino acids. The chain's CDR3 is CASSSDIAGLNTGELFF. The CDR3, as DNA: TGTGCCAGCAGCTCCGATATAGCGGGATTGAACACCGGGGAGCTGTTTTTT.

In this sample, this clonotype turned up many times. The gene calls are TRBV12-3 or TRBV12-4 and TRBJ2-7; D could derive from TRBD1 or TRBD2 (5 bases each). V lost 6 bases and J 6 bases, leaving 15 bases between the germline ends. This CDR3 has 13 residues. The CDR3 here is CASSLGPIGEQYF. The CDR3 DNA sequence: TGTGCCAGCAGCCTGGGACCTATCGGCGAGCAGTACTTC.

In this sample, this clonotype turned up a few times. The rearrangement joins TRBV7-9 to TRBJ1-6, with 9 bases fitting TRBD1. This CDR3 has 14 amino acids. Germline V gene sequence: CDR1 SEHNR, CDR2 FQNEAQ (reference sequence). V was pared by 3 bases and J by 7 bases, with 1 base of the junction left unmatched. The CDR3 is CASSFDRGNSPLHF. The CDR3 region has the DNA TGTGCCAGCAGCTTCGACAGGGGGAATTCACCCCTCCACTTT. Together with reference TRBV7-9 and TRBJ1-6, the CDR3 gives the full variable domain: DTGVSQNPRHKITKRGQNVTFRCDPISEHNRLYWYRQTLGQGPEFLTYFQNEAQLEKSRLLSDRFSAERPKGSFSTLEIQRTEQGDSAMYLCASSFDRGNSPLHFGNGTRLTVT.

This chain connects TRBV6-1 to TRBJ1-6; D gene uncertain. This CDR3 region has 13 residues. Germline CDR1 and CDR2: MNHNS and SASEGT. Trimming removed 0 bases at V and 8 bases at J, with 5 bases between. The CDR3 sequence is CASSEAVYSPLHF. For the CDR3, the DNA is TGTGCCAGCAGTGAAGCAGTCTATTCACCCCTCCACTTT.

This clonotype was detected many times. The V and J genes are TRBV28 and TRBJ1-2; 7 positions match TRBD1. Germline assignment: CDR1 MDHEN and CDR2 SYDVKM. The CDR3 spans 13 residues. V was clipped by 3 bases and J by 6 bases; unmatched bases: 4. CDR3 sequence reads: CASSFRDSDGYTF. DNA of the CDR3: TGTGCCAGCAGTTTTCGGGACAGCGATGGCTACACCTTC.

This clonotype showed up many times. V gene TRBV15 combines with J gene TRBJ2-5, with D perhaps TRBD1 or TRBD2 (6 bases each). V dropped 4 bases and J dropped 4 bases, with 13 bases sitting between them. Germline V gives CDR1 LNHNV, CDR2 YYDKDF (reference sequence). The CDR3 is 14 residues long. CDR3 nucleotides: TGTGCCACCAGCACGTACAGGGAGGCAGAGACCCAGTACTTC. This codes for CATSTYREAETQYF.

This chain connects TRBV10-3 to TRBJ2-7, with D perhaps assigned TRBD1 or TRBD2 (6 bases each). The CDR3 contains 17 residues. Deletions cut 4 bases from V and 2 bases from J, with 21 bases between. CDR1 ENHRY and CDR2 SYGVKD come from the germline V gene. The CDR3, as DNA: TGTGCCATCAGTGGGCCTTTGGTGGGGGGCGAGACCTACGAGCAGTACTTC. Encoded protein: CAISGPLVGGETYEQYF.

This clonotype was found many times. This chain joins TRBV19 and TRBJ1-3; no clear D gene. The CDR3 has 14 amino acids. Per germline, CDR1 LNHDA and CDR2 SQIVND (reference sequence). V was cut by 3 bases and J by 0 bases, with 6 bases left in between. The CDR3 spells CASSIRSSGNTIYF. CDR3 coding DNA: TGTGCCAGTAGTATTAGGAGCTCTGGAAACACCATATATTTT.

The V and J genes are TRBV30 and TRBJ1-5; TRBD1 is a possible D gene (5 bases). Germline loops: CDR1 GTSNPN, CDR2 SVGIG (reference sequence). V lost 2 bases, J lost 6 bases, and 8 bases lay in between. The CDR3 consists of 12 residues. The CDR3 is CAWSSQGQPQHF. In DNA, the CDR3 is TGTGCCTGGAGTTCTCAGGGTCAGCCCCAGCATTTT.

The chain employs TRBV11-2 and TRBJ2-7; 9 bases are a match to TRBD2. V lost 5 bases and J lost 3; bases outside the gene matches: 20. CDR3 length: 19 residues. Germline V gene lookup returns CDR1 SGHAT and CDR2 FQNNGV. The CDR3 is CASSRTAGFLAGLHYEQYF. For the CDR3, the DNA is TGTGCCAGCAGCCGAACCGCGGGATTTCTAGCGGGGCTACACTACGAGCAGTACTTC.

This rearrangement joins TRBV5-1 to TRBJ1-1; D is perhaps TRBD1 (6 bases). Trimming stripped 1 base from V and 12 bases from J, with 19 bases between. This CDR3 is built from 14 residues. From germline, CDR1 is SGHRS and CDR2 YFSETQ. CDR3 sequence (DNA): TGCGCCAGCAGCTTGCGACGGGGGCATTGGGGAACTTTCTTT. The encoded protein is CASSLRRGHWGTFF.

This clonotype showed up many times. The rearrangement joins TRBV6-2 or TRBV6-3 to TRBJ1-1, with TRBD1 as a possible D gene (5 bases). V dropped 7 bases and J dropped 3 bases, with 12 bases sitting between them. The CDR3 consists of 13 residues. CDR1 and CDR2 from the germline V gene are MNHEY and SVGEGT. Here the CDR3 DNA reads TGTGCCAGCAACTACGGGGGTGACACTGAAGCTTTCTTT. Residues: CASNYGGDTEAFF.